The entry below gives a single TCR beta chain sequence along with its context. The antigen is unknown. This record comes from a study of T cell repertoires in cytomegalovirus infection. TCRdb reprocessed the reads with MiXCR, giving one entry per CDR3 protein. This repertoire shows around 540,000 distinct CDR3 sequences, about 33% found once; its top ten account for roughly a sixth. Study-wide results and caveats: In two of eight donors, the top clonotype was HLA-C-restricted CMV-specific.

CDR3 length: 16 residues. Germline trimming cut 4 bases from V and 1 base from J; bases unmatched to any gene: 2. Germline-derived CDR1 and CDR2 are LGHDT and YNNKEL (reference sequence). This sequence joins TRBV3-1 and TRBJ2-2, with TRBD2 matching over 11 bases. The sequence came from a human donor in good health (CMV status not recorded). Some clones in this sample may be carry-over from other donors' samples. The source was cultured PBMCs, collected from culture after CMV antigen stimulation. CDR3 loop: CASSLTSGRNTGELFF. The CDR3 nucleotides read TGTGCCAGCAGCCTCACTAGCGGGAGGAACACCGGGGAGCTGTTTTTT.